This entry concerns a single T cell receptor (beta chain). Enrollees, about 18 to 95 years old, lived in 20 to 25 US areas. Which cohort a participant joined came from the clinical history participants gave. This sample is part of a study of blood T cell repertoires in COVID-19. Looking at the study overall: Samples representing acute and convalescent COVID-19 were sourced from the United States, Italy and Spain. The analysed material was cDNA or gDNA that came from T cells, B-cell-depleted T cells, or PBMCs.

CDR3 length equals 17 residues. V gave up 3 bases and J gave up 7 bases, with 21 bases separating them. Germline CDR1 MNHEY, CDR2 SMNVEV (reference sequence). Sequencing used immunoSEQ multiplex PCR; TCRdb keeps in-frame clones, though not all of them. Altogether a few hundred thousand clones are present, about 87% being singletons, with the ten largest covering approximately 1.8%. The sample comprised PBMCs or T cells enriched from blood (not recorded which). The chain is built from TRBV27 and TRBJ2-2; no clear D. The sequence was obtained from a man aged 35 to 55 in a cohort exposed to, infected with or recovered from COVID-19 (not recorded which). Here the CDR3 reads CASSLSGGLSFGGELFF. The DNA for the CDR3 is TGTGCCAGCAGTTTGTCTGGCGGCCTCAGTTTTGGCGGGGAGCTGTTTTTT.